The present T cell receptor beta chain was sequenced within a study of cytomegalovirus exposure and HLA in healthy donors. The study, taken as a whole, reports: The study recorded 150 to 200 TCR beta chains that were cytomegalovirus-associated.

PCR was performed using 60 Vbeta and 13 Jbeta primers. Assay used: immunoSEQ multiplex PCR; TCRdb lists only in-frame clones, some missing. The table lists around 200,000 clones, roughly 84% of them singletons. Worth noting for this clone: What it binds is not known.

The sample comprised PBMCs. This TCR was recovered from a girl aged 2 to 9 in good health and CMV-seropositive.

The CDR3 protein is CASSSGTGAYTEAFF. For the CDR3, the DNA is TGTGCCAGCAGTTCCGGGACTGGGGCATACACTGAAGCTTTCTTT. The chain combines TRBV27 with TRBJ1-1, with D possibly TRBD1 on 5 matching bases. The CDR3 spans 15 residues. The germline V gene encodes CDR1 MNHEY and CDR2 SMNVEV (reference sequence). The V end lost 4 bases, the J end lost 3 bases, and 15 bases lay between the germline ends.